This T cell receptor (delta chain) was recovered during a study of gamma-delta chains in newborns, infants, children. Germline CDR1 reads GEAIGNYY; CDR2 reads EKD. Trimming took 3 bases from V and 0 from J; bases not matched to a gene: 7. The CDR3 has 17 residues. TCRdb reanalyzed the reads using CATT. Here the sample spans approximately 11,000 delta-chain clones, just under 9% being singletons. The J gene is TRDJ1, the V gene TRDV2; 12 nucleotides line up with TRDD3. This TCR was sampled from a child who was a newborn, infant or young child, either healthy, febrile or measles-vaccinated (not recorded which). Sequenced sample: blood. CDR3 sequence: CACDRLGDTAYTDKLIF. CDR3 coding DNA: TGTGCCTGTGACCGCCTGGGGGATACGGCGTACACCGATAAACTCATCTTT.